The 10 T cell receptor beta chains given below trace back to one sample, sequenced in a study of low-dose radiotherapy and immunotherapy resistance in tumors. The time point was: before trial treatment. First-strand cDNA used TRAV- and TRBV-specific primers, covering alpha and beta chains. With a V-primer adapter and a constant-region primer, TCRs were amplified for about 19 PCR cycles. TCRdb processed the reads anew with MiXCR; each CDR3 protein has one entry. The profile shows approximately 84,000 distinct CDR3 sequences, over 15% of them singletons. This material consisted of PBMCs, taken before treatment. These receptors came from a male donor with prostate cancer.

Concerning this clonotype itself: Given a far larger clone just one base away, this is likely a sequencing read error. This chain links TRBV6-2 or TRBV6-3 with TRBJ2-7; 11 bases map to TRBD2. This CDR3 region has 14 residues. Trimming cost V 10 bases and J 5 bases; bases outside gene matches: 10. The germline gives CDR1 MNHEY, CDR2 SVGEGT. DNA of the CDR3: TGTGCCACGCAAACGACTAGCGGGGTTGACGAGCAGTACTTC. Its translation is CATQTTSGVDEQYF.

The chain uses TRBV2 and TRBJ2-7; 7 bases agree with TRBD1. The CDR3 sequence is 14 residues long. Looked up from germline, CDR1 is SNHLY and CDR2 is FYNNEI. Trimming took 6 bases from V and 1 from J; bases not matched to a gene: 6. The CDR3 DNA sequence: TGTGCCAGCAGATTCCTGGGACAGTCCTACGAGCAGTACTTC. Residues: CASRFLGQSYEQYF.

At least ten counts were recorded for this clonotype. The CDR3 DNA is TGTGCCAGCAGTTTATTGACAGGGGTGAAAAACATTCAGTACTTC. It encodes CASSLLTGVKNIQYF. V is TRBV28 and J is TRBJ2-4; 8 nucleotides agree with TRBD1. This CDR3 is 15 amino acids long. The germline V gene encodes CDR1 MDHEN and CDR2 SYDVKM. Unmatched junction bases numbered 3, after V lost 1 base and J lost 4 bases.

This clonotype came up many times. V is TRBV29-1 and J is TRBJ2-7, with D perhaps TRBD1 (5 bases). The CDR3 sequence is 14 residues long. Between the trimmed V and J ends, which lost 7 bases and 4 bases, there was a span of 20 bases. CDR1 SQVTM and CDR2 ANQGSEA come from the germline V gene. CDR3 DNA: TGCAGCGGTTTGGACACAGGTCGTTCGTACGAGCAGTACTTC. Amino acid sequence: CSGLDTGRSYEQYF.

This clonotype was counted ten times or more. V gene TRBV30 combines with J gene TRBJ2-3, with D maybe TRBD1 (6 bases). This CDR3 is 13 amino acids long. V was cut by 5 bases and J by 1 base, with 10 bases left in between. Per the germline V gene, CDR1 is GTSNPN and CDR2 is SVGIG (reference sequence). CDR3 protein: CAWGEGGTDTQYF. In DNA form, the CDR3 reads TGTGCCTGGGGAGAGGGGGGCACAGATACGCAGTATTTT.

This clonotype was counted many times. The V and J genes are TRBV6-6 and TRBJ2-1; D is unresolved. Germline V gene lookup returns CDR1 MNHNY and CDR2 SVGAGI (reference sequence). The CDR3 contains 12 residues. V was trimmed by 6 bases and J by 6 bases, leaving 9 bases between them. CDR3 region: CASRAAGNEQFF. CDR3 nucleotide sequence: TGTGCCAGCAGGGCAGCCGGCAATGAGCAGTTCTTC.

On this clonotype: This likely reflects a read error, since a far larger clone is one base away. The CDR3 region has the DNA TGTGCCAGCAGTTTATGGGGTGAGCAGTTCTTC. This codes for CASSLWGEQFF. The chain employs TRBV28 and TRBJ2-1; the D is unclear. The CDR3 extends over 11 amino acids. Germline-derived CDR1 and CDR2 are MDHEN and SYDVKM. The V gene lost 0 bases and the J gene lost 9 bases, with 3 bases spanning the gap.

This clonotype was counted at least ten times. This chain links TRBV19 with TRBJ2-5; 10 bases map to TRBD2. V shed 4 bases and J 5 bases; nucleotides not matched to a gene: 4. CDR3 length equals 14 residues. Looked up from germline, CDR1 is LNHDA and CDR2 is SQIVND (reference sequence). In nucleotides, the CDR3 is TGTGCCAGTAGTACGCAGACTAGCGGGGAGACCCAGTACTTC. Protein sequence: CASSTQTSGETQYF.

The rearrangement links TRBV20-1 to TRBJ2-5, with D possibly TRBD2 on 7 matching bases. The germline gives CDR1 DFQATT, CDR2 SNEGSKA (reference sequence). The CDR3 consists of 13 residues. V lost 5 bases and J 5 bases, leaving 15 bases between the germline ends. This CDR3 is CSAGPSGGETQYF. In DNA, the CDR3 is TGCAGTGCTGGACCTTCGGGGGGCGAGACCCAGTACTTC.

This clonotype has more than one count but fewer than ten. V and J are TRBV11-2 and TRBJ1-2; D might be TRBD1 (5 bases). Germline V lookup: CDR1 SGHAT, CDR2 FQNNGV. The CDR3 has 12 residues. Trimming took off 3 bases at V and 6 bases at J, with 8 bases between the two ends. This CDR3 is CASSFQGDGYTF. The CDR3 DNA reads TGTGCCAGCAGCTTCCAGGGAGATGGCTACACCTTC.